The next 20 T cell receptor beta chains were all read from a single sample in a study of blood T cells in healthy people across ages. Through a sample-barcoded 5' primer and a J-beta primer mix, a second PCR was run for roughly 7 to 12 cycles. TCRdb processed the 5' RACE reads anew with MiXCR; each CDR3 protein has one entry. Found here are over 700,000 distinct CDR3 sequences, roughly 25% of them singletons; the top ten hold 9% to 9.5%. The same sample was also studied in work on T cells of mothers and their children.

The sample was blood. The receptors here all came from a boy aged 10-17 years in good health.

This clonotype was detected only a few times. The rearrangement uses TRBV5-5 and TRBJ2-5, with 10 bases fitting TRBD2. This CDR3 spans 15 amino acids. Germline V lookup: CDR1 SGHKS, CDR2 YYEKEE (reference sequence). Trimming cost V 5 bases and J 4 bases; bases outside gene matches: 8. The CDR3 region is CASRNQREGRETQYF. The CDR3 nucleotides are TGTGCCAGCAGGAACCAGCGGGAGGGCCGAGAGACCCAGTACTTC.

This clonotype was counted only a few times. The junction and the germline gene differ at one end; a read error may be behind it. The gene calls are TRBV7-7 and TRBJ2-5; D is undetermined. CDR1 SSHAT and CDR2 FNYEAQ come from the germline V gene (reference sequence). The CDR3 has 14 amino acids. CDR3 sequence: CASSLRGRQETQYF. The CDR3 DNA reads TGTGCTAGCAGCTTAAGAGGCAGACAAGAGACCCAGTACTTC.

The rearrangement uses TRBV7-2 and TRBJ1-4; 7 bases map to TRBD1. V lost 6 bases to trimming and J lost 4 bases; unmatched junction nucleotides: 5. Germline V lookup: CDR1 SGHTA, CDR2 FQGNSA. This CDR3 is 14 amino acids long. In nucleotides, the CDR3 is TGTGCCAGCAGAATGACAGGGTTTAATGAAAAACTGTTTTTT. It translates to CASRMTGFNEKLFF.

This chain connects TRBV20-1 to TRBJ2-3, with a possible D match to TRBD1 (5 bases). The germline gives CDR1 DFQATT, CDR2 SNEGSKA (reference sequence). Trimming cost V 2 bases and J 6 bases, with 18 bases left between them. This CDR3 has 15 amino acids. CDR3 in amino acids: CSARSFGAGPDTQYF. The CDR3 coding sequence is TGCAGTGCTAGAAGTTTTGGGGCCGGGCCGGATACGCAGTATTTT.

As regards this clonotype: At one boundary the junction diverges from the germline segment, which might be a read error. The rearrangement joins TRBV7-7 to TRBJ2-1; the match to TRBD2 covers 10 bases. The J call may be incorrect, as the DNA end agrees better with TRBJ2-5. Germline values: CDR1 SSHAT, CDR2 FNYEAQ (reference sequence). The CDR3 has 16 residues. DNA for the CDR3: TGTGCTAGCAGCCTGGGGGCTAGCGGGGGCCGGGAGACCCAGTACTTC. It yields the protein CASSLGASGGRETQYF.

V is TRBV10-3 and J is TRBJ2-1; a possible D gene is TRBD2 (6 bases). The CDR3 length is 14 residues. V was cut by 7 bases and J by 5 bases, with 15 bases left in between. In germline, CDR1 is ENHRY, CDR2 SYGVKD. The CDR3 is CAITNPDYDNEQFF. The DNA for the CDR3 is TGTGCCATCACCAACCCGGACTACGACAATGAGCAGTTCTTC.

The chain links TRBV4-1 to TRBJ1-2; D is undetermined. Looked up from germline, CDR1 is MGHRA and CDR2 is YSYEKL. V shed 1 base and J shed 9 bases, with 24 bases lying between them. The CDR3 extends over 17 amino acids. As DNA, the CDR3 is TGCGCCAGCAGCCAAGCCCCCGGTGGCGCGCGAATGGAGAGCTACACCTTC. Amino acids: CASSQAPGGARMESYTF.

This clonotype turned up a few times. J is TRBJ2-7 and V is TRBV15; 11 nucleotides align to TRBD2. CDR1 is LNHNV and CDR2 is YYDKDF in the germline V gene (reference sequence). The CDR3 is made up of 15 amino acids. Trimming at V came to 0 bases and at J to 5 bases, leaving 3 bases not matched to a gene. CDR3 DNA: TGTGCCACCAGCAGAGATCTTAGCGGGGGGGACGAGCAGTACTTC. Amino acid sequence: CATSRDLSGGDEQYF.

The chain joins TRBV24-1 to TRBJ2-7; D is unclear. Trimming removed 3 bases at V and 7 bases at J, with 12 bases between. CDR3 size: 13 residues. In germline, CDR1 is KGHDR, CDR2 SFDVKD. As DNA, the CDR3 is TGTGCCACCAGTGATAACCAGAGATGGGAGCAGTACTTC. Amino acid sequence: CATSDNQRWEQYF.

The rearrangement joins TRBV6-6 to TRBJ1-2; D remains ambiguous. This CDR3 has 11 residues. V lost 2 bases and J lost 10, with 8 bases in between. Germline V gene data show CDR1 as MNHNY and CDR2 as SVGAGI (reference sequence). The CDR3 DNA sequence: TGTGCCAGCAGTTACCAAGAGGACTACACCTTC. This gives the protein CASSYQEDYTF.

This clonotype was found a few times. The chain links TRBV5-6 to TRBJ2-3; 11 bases agree with TRBD2. CDR3 length: 16 amino acids. The V gene end was trimmed by 6 bases and the J gene end by 2 bases; junction bases not matched to a gene: 8. Per the germline V gene, CDR1 is SGHDT and CDR2 is YYEEEE. The CDR3 loop is CASTMGLAETTDTQYF. CDR3 DNA sequence: TGTGCCAGCACCATGGGACTAGCGGAGACCACAGATACGCAGTATTTT.

A few counts support this clonotype. This chain joins TRBV2 and TRBJ1-6; possible D gene TRBD1, 5 bases. Per germline, CDR1 SNHLY and CDR2 FYNNEI. V was pared by 6 bases and J by 6 bases, with 12 bases between. The CDR3 loop spans 14 amino acids. CDR3 in amino acids: CASSPLGTNSPLHF. The CDR3 DNA is TGTGCCAGCAGCCCTTTAGGGACTAATTCACCCCTCCACTTT.

This clonotype came up a few times. This sequence joins TRBV28 and TRBJ1-2; TRBD1 matches at 8 bases. The length of the CDR3 is 16 residues. CDR1 and CDR2 from the germline V gene are MDHEN and SYDVKM. The J segment lost 8 bases and the V segment lost 5 bases, leaving 16 bases of the junction unmatched. The chain's CDR3 is CASSPRTGPSLRGYTF. The CDR3 nucleotides are TGTGCCAGCAGTCCCAGGACAGGGCCCTCCTTGAGAGGCTACACCTTC.

This clonotype was observed at least ten times. The germline gene is not matched at one end of the junction; a read error may be the cause. The gene calls are TRBV5-1 and TRBJ2-1; no reliable D call. The CDR3 extends over 13 amino acids. The germline V gene has CDR1 SGHRS and CDR2 YFSETQ. The CDR3 coding sequence is TGTGCCAGCAGCTTAGGTCCTAACAATGAGCAGTTCTTC. It specifies CASSLGPNNEQFF. The variable domain in full, with the rest retrieved from reference TRBV5-1 and TRBJ2-1, is KAGVTQTPRYLIKTRGQQVTLSCSPISGHRSVSWYQQTPGQGLQFLFEYFSETQRNKGNFPGRFSGRQFSNSRSEMNVSTLELGDSALYLCASSLGPNNEQFFGPGTRLTVL.

Only a few counts were recorded for this clonotype. The rearrangement links TRBV5-1 to TRBJ2-7; TRBD2 might be the D (6 bases). CDR1 is SGHRS, CDR2 YFSETQ, per germline. Trimming took 3 bases from V and 6 from J, leaving 19 bases between them. The CDR3 has 15 amino acids. The CDR3 bases are TGCGCCAGCAGCTACTCCCGGGACTCCTCTCCCGAGCAGTACTTC. It specifies CASSYSRDSSPEQYF.

The sample holds a few counts of this clonotype. The chain is built from TRBV12-3 or TRBV12-4 and TRBJ1-3; D remains unclear. The CDR3 sequence is 15 residues long. Trimming removed 6 bases from V and 4 bases from J, with 16 bases in between. The CDR3: CASREVSTAGNTIYF. In nucleotides, the CDR3 is TGTGCCAGCAGAGAAGTTAGCACGGCCGGAAACACCATATATTTT.

This clonotype turned up a few times. The V and J genes are TRBV2 and TRBJ2-7; D gene unclear. Trimming took 4 bases from V and 5 from J, leaving 15 bases between them. CDR3 size: 14 residues. Germline V gene lookup returns CDR1 SNHLY and CDR2 FYNNEI. CDR3 DNA sequence: TGTGCCAGCAGTGGTCTCGGCGTAGAGGACGAGCAGTACTTC. It translates to CASSGLGVEDEQYF.

Only a few counts were recorded for this clonotype. V and J are TRBV7-6 and TRBJ1-1; no clear D. The CDR3 contains 14 residues. V lost 5 bases to trimming and J lost 3 bases, with 13 bases between them. Germline CDR1 is SGHVS and CDR2 is FNYEAQ. CDR3 bases: TGTGCCAGCAGCCCAGGCCCGGAGGACACTGAAGCTTTCTTT. Its protein is CASSPGPEDTEAFF.

This chain joins TRBV28 and TRBJ2-7; D is uncertain. Germline loops: CDR1 MDHEN, CDR2 SYDVKM. V was shortened by 4 bases and J by 4 bases, with 11 bases between the two germline ends. This CDR3 spans 13 amino acids. The CDR3 DNA is TGTGCCAGCAGTTCCCCAGATCTGTACGAGCAGTACTTC. It encodes CASSSPDLYEQYF.

The chain joins TRBV29-1 to TRBJ2-5, with no clear D. Judging by the DNA end, TRBJ2-1 fits better; the J call may be wrong. Looked up from germline, CDR1 is SQVTM and CDR2 is ANQGSEA. CDR3 length: 13 residues. CDR3 coding DNA: TGCAGCGTTGAGCCGACTTACTTTAGTGAGCAGTTCTTC. Amino acids: CSVEPTYFSEQFF.